One sample yielded the 16 T cell receptor beta chains listed below, sequenced in a study of CD8 T cells in Susac syndrome (dated 2019 in TCRdb). The library was produced with the immunoSEQ multiplex PCR assay. RNA was extracted using the RNeasy kit, and roughly 0.5 to 1 ug of the RNA was reverse transcribed with random hexamers. TCRdb itself trimmed the public reads at Q25 with fastp, ran MiXCR and retained productive beta chains. Entries are consolidated by CDR3 protein sequence, retaining the most common genes and DNA. The sample contains under 200,000 distinct CDR3 sequences, 94% of them found a single time. The ten largest account for 0.12% of the sample. Sequences were obtained from CD4+ T cells from PBMCs. The receptors were sampled from a human donor with Susac syndrome.

This clonotype was seen once. The V and J genes are TRBV5-6 and TRBJ1-2; D unclear. Per the germline V gene, CDR1 is SGHDT and CDR2 is YYEEEE. Deletions cut 4 bases from V and 3 bases from J, with 10 bases between. CDR3 length: 13 amino acids. The CDR3 DNA reads as TGTGCCAGCAGCACACTGGTGGACTATGGCTACACCTTC. This encodes CASSTLVDYGYTF.

This chain links TRBV14 with TRBJ1-1, with D uncertain. V shed 0 bases and J shed 5 bases, with 13 bases lying between them. Per germline, CDR1 SGHDN and CDR2 FVKESK. The CDR3 contains 15 residues. The CDR3 region is CASSQDARLSTEAFF. The CDR3 DNA reads as TGTGCCAGCAGCCAAGACGCCAGGCTTTCGACTGAAGCTTTCTTT.

The CDR3 nucleotides read TGTGCCAGCGGCCTCGGGACAGGGAACTCCGAGCAGTACTTC. It encodes CASGLGTGNSEQYF. The chain carries TRBV6-5 and TRBJ2-7; TRBD1 aligns across 9 bases. J lost 6 bases, V lost 8 bases, and 11 bases had no gene match. The CDR3 totals 14 residues. Looked up from germline, CDR1 is MNHEY and CDR2 is SVGAGI.

This chain uses TRBV7-9 with TRBJ1-6; no clear D. The length of the CDR3 is 15 residues. Trimming cost V 1 base and J 8 bases, with 12 bases left between them. Germline CDR1 and CDR2: SEHNR and FQNEAQ (reference sequence). CDR3 amino acids: CASSLDDLSYSPLHF. The CDR3, as DNA: TGTGCCAGCAGCTTAGATGACCTCAGCTATTCACCCCTCCACTTT.

The V gene is TRBV6-5, the J gene TRBJ2-5, with D unresolved. The CDR3 spans 14 residues. V lost 5 bases and J lost 3, with 13 bases in between. Germline loops: CDR1 MNHEY, CDR2 SVGAGI. The CDR3 reads CASSPPGRKETQYF. Here the CDR3 DNA reads TGTGCCAGCAGTCCGCCTGGGCGTAAAGAGACCCAGTACTTC.

The chain is built from TRBV20-1 and TRBJ1-5, with 8 bases lining up with TRBD1. The CDR3 runs to 15 residues. V lost 0 bases, J lost 7 bases, and 8 bases stayed unmatched. Germline V gene sequence: CDR1 DFQATT, CDR2 SNEGSKA (reference sequence). The CDR3 DNA reads TGCAGTGCTAGAGATAGGGCAGGGGGCGGCCAGCCCCAGCATTTT. Its translation is CSARDRAGGGQPQHF.

The chain is built from TRBV20-1 and TRBJ2-4; D is unresolved. There are 12 residues in the CDR3. Germline V gene data show CDR1 as DFQATT and CDR2 as SNEGSKA (reference sequence). V dropped 1 base and J dropped 6 bases, with 7 bases sitting between them. The CDR3 sequence is CSARGEGNIQYF. The CDR3 DNA reads TGCAGTGCTAGAGGCGAAGGAAACATTCAGTACTTC.

The chain is built from TRBV7-8 and TRBJ2-3; possibly TRBD2 for D (6 bases). Germline V lookup: CDR1 SGHVS, CDR2 FQNEAQ. The CDR3 has 14 amino acids. V dropped 1 base and J dropped 4 bases, with 9 bases sitting between them. The chain's CDR3 is CASSLVREADTQYF. CDR3 bases: TGTGCCAGCAGCTTAGTGAGGGAGGCAGATACGCAGTATTTT.

This sequence joins TRBV9 and TRBJ1-6; D is unresolved. Trimming removed 0 bases from V and 14 bases from J, with 12 bases in between. The CDR3 spans 13 residues. Germline assignment: CDR1 SGDLS and CDR2 YYNGEE. In DNA form, the CDR3 reads TGTGCCAGCAGCGTAGACGATAACTCGTCCCTCCACTTT. The encoded protein is CASSVDDNSSLHF.

The V gene is TRBV20-1, the J gene TRBJ2-3; 9 positions match TRBD2. CDR3 length: 17 residues. Germline trimming cut 3 bases from V and 6 bases from J; bases unmatched to any gene: 16. CDR1 DFQATT and CDR2 SNEGSKA come from the germline V gene (reference sequence). The CDR3 DNA follows: TGCAGTGCTAGCGACTCGATCGATAGCGGGGGTGTGGATACGCAGTATTTT. It yields the protein CSASDSIDSGGVDTQYF.

V gene TRBV19 combines with J gene TRBJ2-5; 8 bases match TRBD2. Trimming removed 5 bases from V and 3 bases from J; junction bases left unmatched: 8. The CDR3 sequence is 15 residues long. The germline V gene encodes CDR1 LNHDA and CDR2 SQIVND (reference sequence). The CDR3, as DNA: TGTGCCAGTAGTGAGATAGGAGCGGGGGAAGAGACCCAGTACTTC. Amino acid sequence: CASSEIGAGEETQYF.

V is TRBV4-2 and J is TRBJ2-7; the match to TRBD1 covers 9 bases. The CDR3 covers 15 residues. V was clipped by 4 bases and J by 1 base; unmatched bases: 5. Germline CDR1 LGHNA, CDR2 YNFKEQ. The CDR3 sequence is CASSLVTGGSYEQYF. CDR3 nucleotide sequence: TGTGCCAGCAGCCTCGTGACAGGGGGGTCCTACGAGCAGTACTTC.

The rearrangement joins TRBV20-1 to TRBJ1-4; D might be TRBD1 (5 bases). Germline V CDR1 and CDR2: DFQATT, SNEGSKA (reference sequence). CDR3 length: 15 amino acids. Deletions cut 3 bases from V and 6 bases from J, with 17 bases between. The DNA for the CDR3 is TGCAGTGCTAGGCTAATGGGGCGAGCCGATGAAAAACTGTTTTTT. Protein product: CSARLMGRADEKLFF.

The chain employs TRBV12-3 or TRBV12-4 and TRBJ1-3; D is unresolved. Trimming cost V 4 bases and J 16 bases, with 14 bases left between them. The CDR3 consists of 11 residues. The CDR3 sequence: CASSSFRAEYF. The CDR3 DNA is TGTGCCAGCAGTTCCTTTAGGGCTGAGTATTTT.

V gene TRBV5-1 combines with J gene TRBJ1-6, with a possible D match to TRBD1 (5 bases). V lost 3 bases, J lost 9 bases, and 19 bases lay in between. CDR1 is SGHRS and CDR2 is YFSETQ in the germline V gene. This CDR3 is 16 amino acids long. This CDR3 is CASSSGRQSSGSPLHF. In DNA form, the CDR3 reads TGCGCCAGCAGCTCTGGGCGACAGAGCTCCGGTTCACCCCTCCACTTT.

The chain couples TRBV6-2 or TRBV6-3 to TRBJ1-4; TRBD1 agrees at 7 bases. The V and J ends lost 2 bases and 4 bases, in that order; junction bases with no gene match: 4. The germline V gene has CDR1 MNHEY and CDR2 SVGEGT. CDR3 size: 15 residues. Here the CDR3 DNA reads TGTGCCAGCAGTTACGCGGACAGGCTTAATGAAAAACTGTTTTTT. This sequence encodes CASSYADRLNEKLFF.